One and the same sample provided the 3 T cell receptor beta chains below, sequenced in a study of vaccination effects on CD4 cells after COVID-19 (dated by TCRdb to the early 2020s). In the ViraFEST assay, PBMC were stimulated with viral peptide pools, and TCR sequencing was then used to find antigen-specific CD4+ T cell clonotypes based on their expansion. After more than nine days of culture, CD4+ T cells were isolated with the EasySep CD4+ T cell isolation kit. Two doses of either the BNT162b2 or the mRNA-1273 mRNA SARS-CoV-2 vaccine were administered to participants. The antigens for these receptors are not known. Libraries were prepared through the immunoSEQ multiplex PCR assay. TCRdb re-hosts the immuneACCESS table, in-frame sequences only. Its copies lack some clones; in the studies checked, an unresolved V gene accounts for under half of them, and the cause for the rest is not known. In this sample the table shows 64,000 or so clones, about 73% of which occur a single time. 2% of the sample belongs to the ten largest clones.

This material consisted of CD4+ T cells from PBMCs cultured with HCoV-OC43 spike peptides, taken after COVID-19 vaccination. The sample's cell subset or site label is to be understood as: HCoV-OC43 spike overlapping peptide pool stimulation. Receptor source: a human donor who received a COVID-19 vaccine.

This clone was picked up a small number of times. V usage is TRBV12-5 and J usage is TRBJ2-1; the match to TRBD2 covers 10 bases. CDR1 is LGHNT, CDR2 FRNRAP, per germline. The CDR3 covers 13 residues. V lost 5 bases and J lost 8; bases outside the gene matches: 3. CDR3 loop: CASGRSGGDEQFF. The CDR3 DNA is TGTGCTAGTGGTAGAAGCGGGGGGGATGAGCAGTTCTTC.

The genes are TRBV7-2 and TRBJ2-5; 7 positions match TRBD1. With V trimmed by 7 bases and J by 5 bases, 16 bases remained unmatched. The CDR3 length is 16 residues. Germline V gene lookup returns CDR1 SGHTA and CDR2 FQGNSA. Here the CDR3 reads CASTPREGALRETQYF. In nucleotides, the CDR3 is TGTGCCAGCACCCCCCGCGAGGGGGCCCTTCGGGAGACCCAGTACTTC.

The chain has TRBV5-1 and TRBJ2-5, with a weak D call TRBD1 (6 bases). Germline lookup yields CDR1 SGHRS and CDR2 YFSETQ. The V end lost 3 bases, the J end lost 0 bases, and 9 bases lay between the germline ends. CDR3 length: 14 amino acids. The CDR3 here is CASSSGQHQETQYF. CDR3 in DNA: TGCGCCAGCAGCTCGGGACAACACCAAGAGACCCAGTACTTC.